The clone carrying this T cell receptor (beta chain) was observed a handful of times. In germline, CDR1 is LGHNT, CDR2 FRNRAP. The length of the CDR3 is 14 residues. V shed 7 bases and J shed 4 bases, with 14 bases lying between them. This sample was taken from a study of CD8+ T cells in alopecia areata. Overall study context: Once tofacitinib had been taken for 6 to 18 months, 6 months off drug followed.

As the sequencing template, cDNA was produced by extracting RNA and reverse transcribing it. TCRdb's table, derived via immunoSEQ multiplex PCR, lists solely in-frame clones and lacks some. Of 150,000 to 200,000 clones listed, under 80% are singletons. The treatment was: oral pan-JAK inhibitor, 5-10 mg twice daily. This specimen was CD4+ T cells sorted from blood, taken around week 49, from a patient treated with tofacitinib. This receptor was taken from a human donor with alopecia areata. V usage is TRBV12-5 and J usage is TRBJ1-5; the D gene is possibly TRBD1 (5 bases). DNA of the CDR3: TGTGCTAGTGTTATTGACAGCCAAAATCAGCCCCAGCATTTT. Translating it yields CASVIDSQNQPQHF.